This T cell receptor beta chain was recovered during a study of OX40 agonist ivuxolimab in advanced cancers. General notes on the study: Ivuxolimab was an agonistic, fully human IgG2 monoclonal antibody directed against OX40 (CD134), a costimulatory receptor. Intravenous ivuxolimab was administered to patients every 2 weeks at six dose levels: 0.01, 0.1, 0.3, 1.5, 3 and 10 mg/kg. Of the roughly 54 dose-escalation patients, hepatocellular carcinoma was present in 19, melanoma in roughly 15, renal cell carcinoma in 9 and head and neck cancer in 9. The dose-escalation cohort was 82.7% male with a mean age of approximately 59 years, ranging from about 23 to 85. Prior anti-PD-1, anti-PD-L1 or anti-CTLA-4 therapy was permitted, and approximately 41% of dose-escalation patients had received checkpoint inhibitors. Partial responses occurred in three dose-escalation patients: two with cutaneous melanoma and one with hepatocellular carcinoma. Peripheral TCRbeta sequencing was intended to test whether TCR sequence diversity was altered and clonal T-cell expansion was caused by ivuxolimab. The paper describes the monotherapy dose-escalation part (N = 52 patients) of the phase I trial of ivuxolimab.

The paper's findings and limits, for the study overall: At doses of 0.1 to 3.0 mg/kg, clonal expansion of both CD4+ and CD8+ T cells in blood was seen between baseline and week 6. Which antigens the clonally expanded peripheral T cells were specific for was not determined. Partial responders in the 0.1-3.0 mg/kg groups had among the lowest normalized peripheral clonal expansion, especially among CD8+ T cells. Low levels of normalized T-cell clonal expansion were also shown by some nonresponding patients. After ivuxolimab, more expanded clones were found on average in CD8+ T cells than in CD4+ T cells.

Genomic DNA was isolated from the sorted cells so that the TCRbeta CDR3 region could be sequenced. The immunoSEQ Assay was used for sequencing of TCRbeta CDR3 regions. TCRdb holds this immuneACCESS table with in-frame rearrangements only. Some clones are missing; in checked studies, unresolved V genes explain under half, and the rest has no known cause. In all, the sample holds about 28,000 clones, and around 87% of those were seen once. The ten top clones hold over 25% of the sample. Patients with autoimmune disease history or receiving systemic immunosuppression were excluded from the trial. Peripheral blood for TCR sequencing was drawn from every dose cohort at baseline, at cycle 4 day 1 and at cycle 7 day 1. The samples were drawn from a first-in-human, open-label, multicenter phase I dose-escalation trial of ivuxolimab. The trial enrolled adults with locally advanced or metastatic head and neck squamous cell, hepatocellular, melanoma or renal cell carcinoma. Before TCR sequencing, CD4+ and CD8+ T cells were separately sorted from peripheral blood.

As for this clone: Its target antigen remains unknown. Base qualities are not provided; no much larger clone lies one nucleotide away.

V is clipped by 0 bases and J by 1 base, and the sequence between their germline boundaries is 9 bases long. From the cysteine through the phenylalanine, the CDR3 covers 15 amino acids. Only the CDR3 portion is preserved as DNA: 45 bases, with reading frame beginning at the first base. CDR1 and CDR2, looked up from the germline V gene, are MNHEY and SVGAGI. The source is an adult with an advanced solid tumor such as melanoma, head and neck, liver or kidney cancer. This sample comprised CD4+ or CD8+ T cells sorted from blood, obtained in a trial of the OX40 agonist ivuxolimab. This sequence uses TRBV6-5 and TRBJ1-1, with TRBD1 tentatively as D gene (5 bases match). At the DNA level, the sequence is TGTGCCAGCAGTTACTCTAGGGGTCCGAACACTGAAGCTTTCTTT. Its translation reads: CASSYSRGPNTEAFF.